This TCR beta chain was captured by sequencing in a study of cytomegalovirus exposure and HLA in healthy donors. Study-wide findings and caveats: One later analysis reportedly identified an Asian-associated ancestry cluster that showed fewer N-insertions than the roughly 700-donor mean. The authors confirmed in vitro that three CMV-associated chains were specific for CMV antigens. Accurate prediction of most subjects' HLA-A and HLA-B alleles from TCR beta sequences was reported.

This CDR3 spans 16 amino acids. The ends lost 3 bases at V and 1 base at J; junction bases unmatched: 2. Germline-derived CDR1 and CDR2 are MDHEN and SYDVKM. Comment on this clone: Its antigen remains unknown.

Primers included in the PCR were 60 Vbeta and 13 Jbeta primers. Assay: immunoSEQ multiplex PCR; the TCRdb copy retains only in-frame clones and omits some. The sample consists of 95,000 or so clones, roughly 79% of them appearing once. The origin of this receptor is a woman in her seventies in good health and CMV-seropositive. The material sequenced was PBMCs. The rearrangement uses TRBV28 and TRBJ2-5, with 13 bases matching TRBD2. CDR3 sequence: CASSFGLAGAQETQYF. CDR3 DNA sequence: TGTGCCAGCAGTTTCGGACTAGCGGGGGCCCAAGAGACCCAGTACTTC.